The 6 T cell receptor beta chains below come from one sample, sequenced in a study of long-term antiretroviral therapy in people with HIV. Running of the v3.0 immunoSEQ assay took place at survey level. Assay used: immunoSEQ multiplex PCR; TCRdb lists only in-frame clones, some missing. The sample consists of more than 20,000 clones, approximately 80% of them appearing once. The specimen comprised unsorted PBMCs, sampled 1.2 years after starting antiretroviral therapy. The receptors were gathered from a woman aged 40 to 49 with HIV.

The V gene is TRBV12-5, the J gene TRBJ2-3, with D possibly being TRBD1 or TRBD2 (5 bases each). This CDR3 region has 14 residues. The germline CDR1 and CDR2 sequences are LGHNT and FRNRAP. The ends were cut back, 5 bases at V and 4 bases at J, with 13 bases in the middle. The CDR3 region is CASGAGDRADTQYF. The CDR3 coding sequence is TGTGCTAGTGGTGCCGGGGACCGGGCAGATACGCAGTATTTT.

The genes are TRBV5-4 and TRBJ2-3, with a possible D match to TRBD2 (5 bases). In germline, CDR1 is SGHNT, CDR2 YYREEE (reference sequence). Trimming pared 8 bases from V and 3 bases from J, leaving 13 bases between. CDR3 size: 13 residues. The CDR3 spells CASAPRRTDTQYF. In DNA, the CDR3 is TGTGCCAGTGCCCCCCGGAGGACAGATACGCAGTATTTT.

The chain is built from TRBV5-1 and TRBJ2-1; perhaps TRBD1 as D (6 bases). The CDR3 runs 14 residues. CDR1 SGHRS and CDR2 YFSETQ come from the germline V gene. The V gene lost 3 bases and the J gene lost 1 base, with 8 bases spanning the gap. CDR3 nucleotides: TGCGCCAGCAGCTCACAGGGTTCCTACAATGAGCAGTTCTTC. It translates to CASSSQGSYNEQFF.

The chain links TRBV15 to TRBJ2-7; the match to TRBD1 covers 9 bases. With 3 bases clipped from V and 3 bases from J, the junction kept 9 bases outside the gene matches. CDR1 is LNHNV and CDR2 is YYDKDF in the germline V gene (reference sequence). The CDR3 is made up of 16 amino acids. CDR3 DNA: TGTGCCACCAGCAGCCACGGGACAGGGATGGGCTACGAGCAGTACTTC. It translates to CATSSHGTGMGYEQYF.

The V call is TRBV6-6, the J call TRBJ2-2, with TRBD2 identical over 9 bases. The V and J ends lost 5 bases and 1 base, in that order; junction bases with no gene match: 2. Germline CDR1 and CDR2: MNHNY and SVGAGI (reference sequence). The CDR3 is 15 residues long. The CDR3 protein is CASSLAGQNTGELFF. As DNA, the CDR3 is TGTGCCAGCAGTCTAGCGGGACAGAACACCGGGGAGCTGTTTTTT.

CDR3 in amino acids: CASSRAYEQYF. The CDR3 DNA sequence: TGTGCCAGCAGTCGGGCCTACGAGCAGTACTTC. The chain joins TRBV28 to TRBJ2-7, with unresolved D. CDR1 MDHEN and CDR2 SYDVKM come from the germline V gene. With 5 bases removed from V and 2 bases from J, the gap between germline ends came to 4 bases. The CDR3 runs 11 residues.